The 23 T cell receptor beta chains in this list originate from one sample, sequenced in a study of cytomegalovirus exposure and HLA in healthy donors. A multiplex PCR was run with 60 Vbeta primers and 13 Jbeta primers. Profiled with immunoSEQ multiplex PCR; TCRdb holds only in-frame clones, not every one. The table records about 140,000 clones, 75% to 90% of them present only once. Sequencing was performed on PBMCs. Every receptor here comes from a man aged 35-49 years in good health and CMV-seronegative.

This clone was recorded once. It is likely a read error, because the conserved phenylalanine at the end of the CDR3 is missing. The chain's CDR3 is CASSLATGVAGYTS. As DNA, the CDR3 is TGTGCCAGCAGCTTAGCAACCGGGGTGGCAGGCTACACCTCC. The chain joins TRBV11-2 to TRBJ1-2; D uncertain. CDR1 and CDR2 from the germline V gene are SGHAT and FQNNGV. Trimming removed 1 base from V and 8 bases from J, with 14 bases in between. This CDR3 comprises 14 residues.

The V gene is TRBV25-1, the J gene TRBJ1-5, with D unresolved. CDR1 MGHDK and CDR2 SYGVNS come from the germline V gene. This CDR3 has 15 residues. Trimming cost V 4 bases and J 6 bases, with 16 bases left between them. CDR3 loop: CASSAGILRGQPQHF. CDR3 nucleotides: TGTGCCAGCAGTGCCGGGATCCTAAGAGGTCAGCCCCAGCATTTT.

The chain couples TRBV7-2 to TRBJ2-1; D possibly corresponds to TRBD2 (6 bases). This CDR3 contains 13 residues. Between the trimmed V and J ends, which lost 6 bases and 8 bases, there was a span of 14 bases. Germline V CDR1 and CDR2: SGHTA, FQGNSA. The CDR3 loop is CASSPSRRDEQFF. CDR3 sequence (DNA): TGTGCCAGCAGTCCTTCAAGGAGGGATGAGCAGTTCTTC. Looking up the rest from reference TRBV7-2 and TRBJ2-1 gives the full variable domain: GAGVSQSPSNKVTEKGKDVELRCDPISGHTALYWYRQSLGQGLEFLIYFQGNSAPDKSGLPSDRFSAERTGGSVSTLTIQRTQQEDSAVYLCASSPSRRDEQFFGPGTRLTVL.

The genes are TRBV19 and TRBJ1-6; perhaps TRBD1 as D (6 bases). The CDR3 totals 13 residues. V was cut by 8 bases and J by 6 bases, with 11 bases left in between. Germline CDR1 and CDR2: LNHDA and SQIVND (reference sequence). The CDR3 region has the DNA TGTGCCAGTCAGGACAGCTCTAATTCACCCCTCCACTTT. Translation gives CASQDSSNSPLHF.

This clone was seen a few times. J is TRBJ2-1 and V is TRBV5-6; D is perhaps TRBD2 (5 bases). The germline V gene has CDR1 SGHDT and CDR2 YYEEEE. V shed 4 bases and J shed 3 bases, with 11 bases lying between them. This CDR3 is built from 14 residues. The CDR3 DNA is TGTGCCAGCAGCGGAGAGAGCGGCTACAATGAGCAGTTCTTC. Its translation: CASSGESGYNEQFF.

This chain links TRBV14 with TRBJ2-5; possible D gene TRBD1, 6 bases. Trimming cost V 1 base and J 5 bases, with 14 bases left between them. The CDR3 has 15 residues. Germline V gene sequence: CDR1 SGHDN, CDR2 FVKESK. CDR3 coding DNA: TGTGCCAGCAGCCAAGTCACAGGGTTCGGGGAGACCCAGTACTTC. It yields the protein CASSQVTGFGETQYF.

The chain uses TRBV29-1 and TRBJ1-1, with unresolved D. Per the germline V gene, CDR1 is SQVTM and CDR2 is ANQGSEA. CDR3 size: 11 residues. The V gene lost 7 bases and the J gene lost 5 bases, with 11 bases spanning the gap. DNA of the CDR3: TGCAGCGGAGGCGACGGGACTGAAGCTTTCTTT. This sequence encodes CSGGDGTEAFF.

This sequence joins TRBV28 and TRBJ2-7; 7 bases align to TRBD1. The CDR3 is 15 residues long. Germline loops: CDR1 MDHEN, CDR2 SYDVKM. V dropped 5 bases and J dropped 2; count of bases not matched to a gene: 9. The CDR3 reads CASSTSIDRAYEQYF. CDR3 DNA: TGTGCCAGCAGTACCAGCATTGACAGGGCCTACGAGCAGTACTTC.

The chain couples TRBV27 to TRBJ2-1; 14 positions agree with TRBD2. The CDR3 contains 16 residues. Germline-derived CDR1 and CDR2 are MNHEY and SMNVEV (reference sequence). V was clipped by 6 bases and J by 3 bases; unmatched bases: 4. The CDR3, as DNA: TGTGCCAGCAGCCAAGGGACTAGCGGGGGCTACAATGAGCAGTTCTTC. This translates into CASSQGTSGGYNEQFF.

The gene calls are TRBV5-1 and TRBJ2-3; tentative D call: TRBD2 (6 bases). Germline V gives CDR1 SGHRS, CDR2 YFSETQ. The CDR3 runs 16 residues. V lost 3 bases, J lost 0 bases, and 14 bases lay in between. The CDR3 is CASSSLALASTDTQYF. For the CDR3, the DNA is TGCGCCAGCAGCTCGCTAGCGTTAGCTAGCACAGATACGCAGTATTTT. Variable domain in full (rest from reference TRBV5-1 and TRBJ2-3): KAGVTQTPRYLIKTRGQQVTLSCSPISGHRSVSWYQQTPGQGLQFLFEYFSETQRNKGNFPGRFSGRQFSNSRSEMNVSTLELGDSALYLCASSSLALASTDTQYFGPGTRLTVL.

CDR3 DNA sequence: TGTGCCAGTACTTCCCGACAGATCACAGATACGCAGTATTTT. This translates into CASTSRQITDTQYF. This rearrangement joins TRBV2 to TRBJ2-3; tentative D call: TRBD1 (5 bases). CDR3 size: 14 residues. The germline V gene has CDR1 SNHLY and CDR2 FYNNEI. Trimming left V 9 bases short and J 2 bases short, with 15 bases between.

The chain uses TRBV13 and TRBJ1-5; a possible D gene is TRBD1 (5 bases). CDR1 and CDR2 from the germline V gene are PRHDT and FYEKMQ (reference sequence). V lost 5 bases, J lost 7 bases, and 15 bases lay in between. The CDR3 contains 14 residues. This CDR3 reads CASSDSRAPQPQHF. CDR3 bases: TGTGCCAGCAGCGATTCCAGGGCACCCCAGCCCCAGCATTTT.

This chain connects TRBV6-6 to TRBJ2-3; maybe TRBD2 (6 bases). V was trimmed by 6 bases and J by 4 bases, leaving 14 bases between them. Germline CDR1 MNHNY, CDR2 SVGAGI (reference sequence). The CDR3 is 14 residues long. The DNA for the CDR3 is TGTGCCAGCAGGGAGGGACGGATCGCAGATACGCAGTATTTT. Translated: CASREGRIADTQYF.

The rearrangement uses TRBV9 and TRBJ1-6; tentatively, D is TRBD1 (6 bases). V was pared by 4 bases and J by 8 bases, with 16 bases between. The CDR3 sequence is 15 residues long. The germline CDR1 and CDR2 sequences are SGDLS and YYNGEE. The CDR3 here is CASSPRVQGYSPLHF. The CDR3 region has the DNA TGTGCCAGCAGCCCACGGGTACAGGGATATTCACCCCTCCACTTT.

Note on this clone: The CDR3 ends on some other residue instead of the conserved phenylalanine or tryptophan, so this is likely a read error. It is unclear where the CDR3 begins or ends on the DNA, so no DNA is shown, and the CDR3 is as TCRdb lists it. This chain links TRBV28 with TRBJ1-5; the DNA was not compared with TRBD1, the D call given in the table. Germline lookup yields CDR1 MDHEN and CDR2 SYDVKM. The CDR3 length equals 12 residues, ends included. This CDR3 is CASSLEGHPFQV.

This chain uses TRBV2 with TRBJ1-5; TRBD1 agrees at 8 bases. Germline V gene sequence: CDR1 SNHLY, CDR2 FYNNEI. This CDR3 is built from 14 residues. V lost 4 bases, J lost 4 bases, and 3 bases stayed unmatched. This CDR3 is CASSGGQGNQPQHF. CDR3 bases: TGTGCCAGCAGTGGAGGACAGGGAAATCAGCCCCAGCATTTT.

This rearrangement joins TRBV6-6 to TRBJ2-5; weak D call: TRBD1 (6 bases). Germline V lookup: CDR1 MNHNY, CDR2 SVGAGI (reference sequence). Deletions cut 4 bases from V and 2 bases from J, with 11 bases between. The CDR3 runs to 14 residues. Here the CDR3 reads CASSLQGTQETQYF. As DNA, the CDR3 is TGTGCCAGCAGTTTACAGGGTACTCAAGAGACCCAGTACTTC.

This clone has a single count. J is TRBJ2-5 and V is TRBV5-1; 8 positions match TRBD1. V lost 8 bases, J lost 5 bases, and 2 bases stayed unmatched. This CDR3 contains 11 residues. Germline values: CDR1 SGHRS, CDR2 YFSETQ. CDR3 nucleotide sequence: TGCGCCAGGGACAGGGTTGAGACCCAGTACTTC. As protein: CARDRVETQYF.

This clone was seen just once. The chain carries TRBV10-3 and TRBJ2-3; 7 bases line up with TRBD2. V lost 4 bases and J lost 0; bases outside the gene matches: 4. The germline V gene has CDR1 ENHRY and CDR2 SYGVKD. There are 15 residues in the CDR3. The CDR3 DNA follows: TGTGCCATCAGTGGCAGCGGGGTGAGCACAGATACGCAGTATTTT. Translation gives CAISGSGVSTDTQYF.

The genes are TRBV7-6 and TRBJ1-1; 7 bases fit TRBD1. The CDR3 loop spans 13 amino acids. V trimming: 5 bases; J trimming: 4 bases; junction bases outside the gene matches: 4. Germline V gives CDR1 SGHVS, CDR2 FNYEAQ. The CDR3 loop reads CASSATGVTEAFF. The DNA of the CDR3 is TGTGCCAGCAGCGCCACAGGGGTCACTGAAGCTTTCTTT.

The V gene is TRBV6-5, the J gene TRBJ2-7; D not certain. The CDR3 consists of 13 residues. The V and J ends lost 7 bases and 0 bases respectively, with 10 bases between them. CDR1 is MNHEY and CDR2 is SVGAGI in the germline V gene. The CDR3, as DNA: TGTGCCAGCATTGGCGGTGGCTCCTACGAGCAGTACTTC. Amino acids: CASIGGGSYEQYF.

The chain couples TRBV5-4 to TRBJ1-1; D perhaps matches TRBD1 (6 bases). In germline, CDR1 is SGHNT, CDR2 YYREEE (reference sequence). V was shortened by 7 bases and J by 0 bases, with 13 bases between the two germline ends. This CDR3 region has 14 residues. CDR3 DNA sequence: TGTGCCAGCGGGGGCGGGGGGCTGAACACTGAAGCTTTCTTT. This gives the protein CASGGGGLNTEAFF.

V is TRBV15 and J is TRBJ1-2, with D hard to call. The CDR3 is made up of 14 amino acids. Trimming pared 0 bases from V and 8 bases from J, leaving 13 bases between. Per the germline V gene, CDR1 is LNHNV and CDR2 is YYDKDF (reference sequence). The CDR3 coding sequence is TGTGCCACCAGCAGAGATCGGTTTTCCAACGGCTACACCTTC. Protein sequence: CATSRDRFSNGYTF.